This passage covers 16 T cell receptor beta chains from one sample sequenced in a study of CD8 T cells in ankylosing spondylitis. TCRdb itself ran the 5' RACE reads through MiXCR, one entry per CDR3 protein. The sample has approximately 92,000 distinct CDR3 sequences, about 9% seen once. The sample taken for sequencing was blood, either unsorted or a sorted T cell fraction (not recorded which). The source is a male donor with ankylosing spondylitis or in good health (not recorded which).

This clonotype was observed many times. The chain couples TRBV7-2 to TRBJ2-2; D call uncertain. V lost 3 bases and J 1 base, leaving 9 bases between the germline ends. CDR3 length: 15 amino acids. Germline-derived CDR1 and CDR2 are SGHTA and FQGNSA. This CDR3 is CASSFRKGNTGELFF. CDR3 sequence (DNA): TGTGCCAGCAGCTTTCGGAAAGGGAACACCGGGGAGCTGTTTTTT. Full variable domain (remainder filled in from reference TRBV7-2 and TRBJ2-2): GAGVSQSPSNKVTEKGKDVELRCDPISGHTALYWYRQSLGQGLEFLIYFQGNSAPDKSGLPSDRFSAERTGGSVSTLTIQRTQQEDSAVYLCASSFRKGNTGELFFGEGSRLTVL.

This clonotype was found many times. The chain has TRBV20-1 and TRBJ1-2, with D uncertain. V shed 2 bases and J shed 4 bases, with 11 bases lying between them. Germline CDR1 DFQATT, CDR2 SNEGSKA (reference sequence). The CDR3 has 13 amino acids. The DNA for the CDR3 is TGCAGTGCTAGATGGAGCCCCTTCTATGGCTACACCTTC. It yields the protein CSARWSPFYGYTF.

This clonotype was seen only a few times. This chain uses TRBV7-8 with TRBJ2-5, with TRBD2 as a possible D gene (6 bases). Germline assignment: CDR1 SGHVS and CDR2 FQNEAQ. Deletions cut 3 bases from V and 5 bases from J, with 16 bases between. This CDR3 contains 15 residues. The CDR3 spells CASSFGGLRGETQYF. The CDR3 bases are TGTGCCAGCAGCTTCGGGGGATTGCGTGGGGAGACCCAGTACTTC.

The sample holds many counts of this clonotype. J is TRBJ2-5 and V is TRBV12-3 or TRBV12-4, with TRBD1 as a possible D gene (5 bases). The CDR3 runs to 15 residues. Trimming cost V 3 bases and J 5 bases, with 16 bases left between them. The CDR3 loop reads CASSFKTGLRETQYF. The CDR3, as DNA: TGTGCCAGCAGTTTTAAAACAGGCCTCAGGGAGACCCAGTACTTC.

This clonotype has ten or more counts. The V and J genes are TRBV12-3 or TRBV12-4 and TRBJ1-5; D not certain. Trimming shortened V by 2 bases and J by 2 bases, and 7 bases separated the two germline ends. This CDR3 comprises 14 residues. CDR3 protein: CASSLTSRNQPQHF. The CDR3 nucleotides are TGTGCCAGCAGTTTAACGTCCCGCAATCAGCCCCAGCATTTT.

The chain links TRBV3-1 to TRBJ1-5; TRBD1 is a possible D gene (6 bases). The CDR3 is 15 residues long. V was pared by 0 bases and J by 7 bases, with 13 bases between. Germline V CDR1 and CDR2: LGHDT, YNNKEL (reference sequence). CDR3 loop: CASSQDHPGTQPQHF. The CDR3, as DNA: TGTGCCAGCAGCCAAGACCATCCAGGGACACAGCCCCAGCATTTT. The entire variable domain, with the rest obtained from reference TRBV3-1 and TRBJ1-5, is as follows: DTAVSQTPKYLVTQMGNDKSIKCEQNLGHDTMYWYKQDSKKFLKIMFSYNNKELIINETVPNRFSPKSPDKAHLNLHINSLELGDSAVYFCASSQDHPGTQPQHFGDGTRLSIL.

Many counts were recorded for this clonotype. This chain joins TRBV20-1 and TRBJ2-2; D is uncertain. Trimming took off 6 bases at V and 0 bases at J, with 8 bases between the two ends. The V gene's germline CDR1 is DFQATT and CDR2 SNEGSKA (reference sequence). CDR3 length: 13 residues. Here the CDR3 reads CSALEPNTGELFF. In nucleotides, the CDR3 is TGCAGTGCCCTAGAACCGAACACCGGGGAGCTGTTTTTT.

This clonotype was picked up many times. The chain links TRBV5-1 to TRBJ2-3; 8 bases agree with TRBD2. This CDR3 has 18 residues. V gave up 0 bases and J gave up 6 bases; unmatched junction bases: 15. Germline CDR1 reads SGHRS; CDR2 reads YFSETQ. CDR3 DNA: TGCGCCAGCAGCTTGGGAGTGGCAACGGGGGGGGCCAGGGATACGCAGTATTTT. Its protein product is CASSLGVATGGARDTQYF.

There are many counts of this clonotype. This sequence joins TRBV28 and TRBJ2-1; 10 bases align to TRBD1. CDR3 length: 14 residues. With 6 bases clipped from V and 6 bases from J, the junction kept 5 bases outside the gene matches. CDR1 MDHEN and CDR2 SYDVKM come from the germline V gene. In nucleotides, the CDR3 is TGTGCCAGCAGGAGACAGGGGGCGCGCAATGAGCAGTTCTTC. Amino acids: CASRRQGARNEQFF.

The chain joins TRBV2 to TRBJ2-7; 9 bases align to TRBD1. Trimming took 8 bases from V and 0 from J; bases not matched to a gene: 8. Germline V gene sequence: CDR1 SNHLY, CDR2 FYNNEI. This CDR3 has 15 amino acids. The CDR3 nucleotides read TGTGCCAGCCTTATTGGGGACAGGGACTCCTACGAGCAGTACTTC. It translates to CASLIGDRDSYEQYF.

This clonotype was seen many times. The chain is built from TRBV18 and TRBJ2-5, with 7 bases aligning to TRBD1. The germline V gene encodes CDR1 KGHSH and CDR2 LQKENI. This CDR3 is built from 14 residues. Trimming at V came to 4 bases and at J to 2 bases, leaving 4 bases not matched to a gene. The CDR3 reads CASSLRQGQETQYF. DNA for the CDR3: TGTGCCAGCTCACTTCGACAGGGACAAGAGACCCAGTACTTC. Full variable domain (missing parts from reference TRBV18 and TRBJ2-5): NAGVMQNPRHLVRRRGQEARLRCSPMKGHSHVYWYRQLPEEGLKFMVYLQKENIIDESGMPKERFSAEFPKEGPSILRIQQVVRGDSAAYFCASSLRQGQETQYFGPGTRLLVL.

This clonotype appeared many times. The chain is built from TRBV9 and TRBJ2-3, with TRBD1 matching over 9 bases. This CDR3 has 18 residues. In germline, CDR1 is SGDLS, CDR2 YYNGEE. V shed 3 bases, J shed 3 bases, and the junction held 14 bases outside the gene matches. Here the CDR3 DNA reads TGTGCCAGCAGCGGGCCCCTCCTGACAGGGGGGGATACAGATACGCAGTATTTT. Amino acids: CASSGPLLTGGDTDTQYF.

This clonotype came up many times. The chain couples TRBV6-1 to TRBJ2-3, with D hard to call. Germline values: CDR1 MNHNS, CDR2 SASEGT. This CDR3 region has 13 residues. Trimming shortened V by 6 bases and J by 8 bases, and 15 bases separated the two germline ends. The CDR3 sequence is CASSLSSSVTQYF. The CDR3 DNA reads as TGTGCCAGCAGCTTAAGCAGCTCAGTTACGCAGTATTTT.

This clonotype was seen repeatedly, ten times or more. The rearrangement uses TRBV27 and TRBJ2-7; 8 positions agree with TRBD1. V shed 5 bases and J 4 bases; nucleotides not matched to a gene: 4. Germline loops: CDR1 MNHEY, CDR2 SMNVEV (reference sequence). The length of the CDR3 is 13 residues. CDR3 nucleotides: TGTGCCAGCAGTCGGACAGGGAAATACGAGCAGTACTTC. Residues: CASSRTGKYEQYF.

There are many counts of this clonotype. The rearrangement links TRBV5-1 to TRBJ2-3; D may match TRBD1 or TRBD2 (5 bases each). CDR1 and CDR2 (germline): SGHRS, YFSETQ. Trimming shortened V by 0 bases and J by 1 base, and 12 bases separated the two germline ends. This CDR3 spans 16 amino acids. In nucleotides, the CDR3 is TGCGCCAGCAGCTTGGGGGACGGGGTCGGCACAGATACGCAGTATTTT. This translates into CASSLGDGVGTDTQYF.

This clonotype was found many times. The genes are TRBV5-1 and TRBJ2-1; TRBD2 agrees at 10 bases. Germline CDR1 SGHRS, CDR2 YFSETQ. The V and J ends lost 2 bases and 6 bases, in that order; junction bases with no gene match: 2. The CDR3 contains 14 residues. The DNA for the CDR3 is TGCGCCAGCAGCTTAGCGGGGGGGCCCAATGAGCAGTTCTTC. Its protein product is CASSLAGGPNEQFF. Based on the CDR3 plus reference TRBV5-1 and TRBJ2-1, the full variable domain is KAGVTQTPRYLIKTRGQQVTLSCSPISGHRSVSWYQQTPGQGLQFLFEYFSETQRNKGNFPGRFSGRQFSNSRSEMNVSTLELGDSALYLCASSLAGGPNEQFFGPGTRLTVL.